This entry concerns a single T cell receptor beta chain. Its antigen is unidentified. This sample is part of a study of cytomegalovirus exposure and HLA in healthy donors. Study context: Earlier results showed roughly 110 million unique TCR beta sequences derived from around 170 million T cells. Study-level findings and limits: Most TCR beta V segments were productive about 90% or about 30% of the time in an earlier analysis.

The study ran its PCR with 60 Vbeta and 13 Jbeta primers. Libraries were prepared by immunoSEQ multiplex PCR; TCRdb keeps only in-frame clonotypes and omits some of them. Of 65,000 to 75,000 clones listed, about 74% were seen once; the top ten hold over 8.5%. Germline V lookup: CDR1 SGHRS, CDR2 YFSETQ. This CDR3 comprises 16 residues. Trimming took off 4 bases at V and 4 bases at J, with 19 bases between the two ends. The sequence derives from an older woman in good health and CMV-seropositive. Sequencing was performed on PBMCs. This chain links TRBV5-1 with TRBJ2-3; D is possibly TRBD1 (6 bases). The DNA of the CDR3 is TGCGCCAGCAGCGAGGGAACAGGGAAGAGAGCAGATACGCAGTATTTT. Its protein product is CASSEGTGKRADTQYF.